This T cell receptor (beta chain) was sequenced during a study of cytomegalovirus exposure and HLA in healthy donors. Study conclusions and caveats: Reported results showed that the classifier diagnosed cytomegalovirus status with high specificity and sensitivity. The authors considered a cluster of highly shared sequence variants likely to be a sequencing artifact.

PCR involved 60 Vbeta and 13 Jbeta primers. Clones were read by immunoSEQ multiplex PCR, and TCRdb kept only the in-frame ones, dropping some. The data hold 55,000 to 70,000 clones, with around 74% observed a single time. Each donor was nominally healthy when sampled (though unrecorded immune exposures were likely). A remark on this clone: Its antigen is still unknown.

Trimming stripped 7 bases from V and 0 bases from J, with 9 bases between. The CDR3 has 13 amino acids. Germline assignment: CDR1 MNHNS and CDR2 SASEGT. The V call is TRBV6-1, the J call TRBJ1-2; D not certain. The sequenced sample consisted of PBMCs. The sequence derives from a woman aged 60-75 years in good health and CMV-seropositive. Here the CDR3 reads CASKDYSNYGYTF. DNA for the CDR3: TGTGCCAGCAAGGACTACTCTAACTATGGCTACACCTTC.